This T cell receptor (beta chain) comes out of a study of human T cells and chemical hapten exposure. The study's findings and limits: Relative to control repertoires, expanded TCRs gave rise to significantly more large CDR3 similarity clusters.

The time point here: patch test 1, 2 weeks after DPC sensitization. The sample's treatment: therapeutic diphenylcyclopropenone sensitization with weekly scalp DPC. This clonotype was seen ten or more times. The antigen is unknown. A junction boundary mismatches the germline segment, possibly from a read error. The CDR3 runs to 13 residues. CDR1 is SSHAT, CDR2 FNYEAQ, per germline (reference sequence). TCRdb fed the RACE reads into MiXCR, producing one record per CDR3 protein. The data show approximately 82,000 distinct CDR3 sequences, about 12% seen once. The genes are TRBV7-7 and TRBJ2-7, with unresolved D. This TCR was sampled from a woman aged 60-75 years with alopecia areata. Some clones in this sample may be carry-over from other donors' samples. This specimen was whole blood, taken in connection with sensitization to the hapten diphenylcyclopropenone (DPC). CDR3 DNA: TGTGCTAGCAGCTTACGGGCAACCTACGAGCAGTACTTC. Encoded protein: CASSLRATYEQYF. Together with reference TRBV7-7 and TRBJ2-7, the CDR3 gives the full variable domain: GAGVSQSPRYKVTKRGQDVTLRCDPISSHATLYWYQQALGQGPEFLTYFNYEAQPDKSGLPSDRFSAERPEGSISTLTIQRTEQRDSAMYRCASSLRATYEQYFGPGTRLTVT.